The 22 T cell receptor beta chains in this list originate from one sample, sequenced in a study of blood T cell repertoires in COVID-19. TCRdb's copy holds only in-frame clones and misses some; the assay was immunoSEQ multiplex PCR. The data hold approximately 220,000 clones, with approximately 84% observed a single time. Sequenced material: peripheral blood. These receptors all come from a woman aged 25 to 39 who had recovered from COVID-19.

The V call is TRBV7-9, the J call TRBJ2-1, with 16 positions matching TRBD2. Germline V gene lookup returns CDR1 SEHNR and CDR2 FQNEAQ (reference sequence). V was clipped by 5 bases and J by 10 bases; unmatched bases: 11. CDR3 length: 17 residues. CDR3 in DNA: TGTGCCAGCAGCCCGTTGGGACTAGCGGGAGGGCCGGGGGAGCAGTTCTTC. Encoded protein: CASSPLGLAGGPGEQFF.

This chain joins TRBV5-6 and TRBJ1-1; D gene ambiguous. CDR1 SGHDT and CDR2 YYEEEE come from the germline V gene. V was pared by 3 bases and J by 1 base, with 13 bases between. The length of the CDR3 is 15 residues. The CDR3 DNA follows: TGTGCCAGCAGCTCCTTGGGAGGACCGAACACTGAAGCTTTCTTT. Translated, it gives CASSSLGGPNTEAFF.

V gene TRBV5-1 combines with J gene TRBJ2-7, with 12 nucleotides matching TRBD2. Germline CDR1 SGHRS, CDR2 YFSETQ. The CDR3 consists of 14 residues. V lost 4 bases, J lost 4 bases, and 3 bases stayed unmatched. The CDR3 region is CASSETSGSYEQYF. The CDR3 nucleotides read TGCGCCAGCAGCGAGACTAGCGGGAGTTACGAGCAGTACTTC. The variable domain in full, with the rest retrieved from reference TRBV5-1 and TRBJ2-7, is KAGVTQTPRYLIKTRGQQVTLSCSPISGHRSVSWYQQTPGQGLQFLFEYFSETQRNKGNFPGRFSGRQFSNSRSEMNVSTLELGDSALYLCASSETSGSYEQYFGPGTRLTVT.

This sequence joins TRBV9 and TRBJ2-6, with D tentatively TRBD1 (5 bases). V was shortened by 0 bases and J by 1 base, with 5 bases between the two germline ends. Germline lookup yields CDR1 SGDLS and CDR2 YYNGEE. There are 15 residues in the CDR3. The DNA for the CDR3 is TGTGCCAGCAGCGTAGAGGGGTCTGGGGCCAACGTCCTGACTTTC. Amino acids: CASSVEGSGANVLTF.

The J gene is TRBJ1-1, the V gene TRBV7-6; no reliable D call. This CDR3 has 13 amino acids. Germline-derived CDR1 and CDR2 are SGHVS and FNYEAQ. Trimming cost V 5 bases and J 0 bases, with 7 bases left between them. The DNA for the CDR3 is TGTGCCAGCAGCCCTTCGGTGAACACTGAAGCTTTCTTT. Translation gives CASSPSVNTEAFF.

This clone was recorded once. V is TRBV11-2 and J is TRBJ2-1; no clear D gene. The CDR3 runs to 16 residues. V was cut by 5 bases and J by 0 bases, with 14 bases left in between. Germline CDR1 is SGHAT and CDR2 is FQNNGV. The CDR3 here is CASSPDLTYSYNEQFF. As DNA, the CDR3 is TGTGCCAGCAGCCCTGACTTAACCTACTCCTACAATGAGCAGTTCTTC.

J is TRBJ1-4 and V is TRBV7-2; 9 nucleotides agree with TRBD1. In germline, CDR1 is SGHTA, CDR2 FQGNSA. Unmatched junction bases numbered 8, after V lost 3 bases and J lost 6 bases. The CDR3 sequence is 16 residues long. The CDR3 is CASSLSPGQGHEKLFF. The CDR3 DNA follows: TGTGCCAGCAGCTTGTCACCGGGACAGGGCCATGAAAAACTGTTTTTT.

The rearrangement links TRBV4-2 to TRBJ2-7; TRBD2 might be the D (6 bases). Germline V lookup: CDR1 LGHNA, CDR2 YNFKEQ. Trimming took off 0 bases at V and 0 bases at J, with 21 bases between the two ends. CDR3 length: 19 amino acids. The CDR3 nucleotides read TGTGCCAGCAGCCAAGATAGCGGACGAGGAGCCCTGAGCTCCTACGAGCAGTACTTC. Translated: CASSQDSGRGALSSYEQYF.

The chain is built from TRBV7-9 and TRBJ1-1, with D perhaps matching TRBD1 (5 bases). CDR1 SEHNR and CDR2 FQNEAQ come from the germline V gene (reference sequence). This CDR3 has 14 residues. V lost 5 bases and J lost 1, with 11 bases in between. CDR3 in amino acids: CASSPGSRNTEAFF. Here the CDR3 DNA reads TGTGCCAGCAGCCCAGGGTCCAGGAACACTGAAGCTTTCTTT.

V and J are TRBV7-8 and TRBJ2-5; possible D gene TRBD1, 5 bases. The germline CDR1 and CDR2 sequences are SGHVS and FQNEAQ. The CDR3 spans 16 residues. Trimming took off 0 bases at V and 5 bases at J, with 16 bases between the two ends. The CDR3 is CASSLAGHSMGETQYF. The CDR3, as DNA: TGTGCCAGCAGCTTAGCTGGACACTCAATGGGGGAGACCCAGTACTTC.

This clone was detected only once. The V and J genes are TRBV6-6 and TRBJ1-2; maybe TRBD1 (6 bases). Trimming shortened V by 5 bases and J by 4 bases, and 14 bases separated the two germline ends. This CDR3 comprises 14 residues. Per germline, CDR1 MNHNY and CDR2 SVGAGI (reference sequence). This chain's CDR3 is CASSPYQDSYGYTF. The CDR3 DNA is TGTGCCAGCAGTCCGTATCAGGACAGCTATGGCTACACCTTC.

The chain joins TRBV5-1 to TRBJ2-1; D is unclear. The length of the CDR3 is 13 residues. Germline V lookup: CDR1 SGHRS, CDR2 YFSETQ. V was pared by 2 bases and J by 6 bases, with 9 bases between. CDR3 coding DNA: TGCGCCAGCAGCTTCGTGGGCCTCAATGAGCAGTTCTTC. Translation gives CASSFVGLNEQFF.

The chain couples TRBV7-3 to TRBJ2-1; perhaps TRBD2 as D (6 bases). The germline V and J ends were trimmed by 7 bases and 8 bases, with 21 bases remaining between them. Germline V CDR1 and CDR2: SGHTA, FQGTGA. The CDR3 runs 15 residues. This CDR3 is CASITTREVWDEQFF. CDR3 nucleotide sequence: TGTGCCAGCATAACGACCAGGGAGGTGTGGGATGAGCAGTTCTTC.

The chain employs TRBV20-1 and TRBJ2-1, with D maybe TRBD2 (6 bases). V lost 4 bases and J 8 bases, leaving 12 bases between the germline ends. Germline V CDR1 and CDR2: DFQATT, SNEGSKA (reference sequence). This CDR3 is 12 amino acids long. The CDR3 coding sequence is TGCAGTGCTAATGACGGGAGCTATGAGCAGTTCTTC. Protein: CSANDGSYEQFF.

The J gene is TRBJ2-5, the V gene TRBV7-3, with D maybe TRBD2 (5 bases). This CDR3 is built from 13 residues. Trimming removed 4 bases from V and 1 base from J, with 7 bases in between. Per germline, CDR1 SGHTA and CDR2 FQGTGA. The CDR3 DNA reads as TGTGCCAGCAGCTCCCGGGGCCAAGAGACCCAGTACTTC. It yields the protein CASSSRGQETQYF.

This chain joins TRBV30 and TRBJ1-5, with D tentatively TRBD1 (6 bases). This CDR3 region has 14 residues. The germline V gene encodes CDR1 GTSNPN and CDR2 SVGIG (reference sequence). The germline V and J ends were trimmed by 0 bases and 3 bases, with 9 bases remaining between them. This CDR3 reads CAWSVQGFNQPQHF. DNA of the CDR3: TGTGCCTGGAGTGTACAGGGATTCAATCAGCCCCAGCATTTT.

The sample holds many counts of this clone. The genes are TRBV28 and TRBJ1-1; 11 bases are shared with TRBD1. CDR1 MDHEN and CDR2 SYDVKM come from the germline V gene. The ends lost 6 bases at V and 4 bases at J; junction bases unmatched: 10. The CDR3 is made up of 16 amino acids. The chain's CDR3 is CASRFRTGGYGTEAFF. The CDR3 nucleotides read TGTGCCAGCAGATTCAGGACAGGGGGCTACGGCACTGAAGCTTTCTTT. The variable domain in full, completed from reference TRBV28 and TRBJ1-1, reads DVKVTQSSRYLVKRTGEKVFLECVQDMDHENMFWYRQDPGLGLRLIYFSYDVKMKEKGDIPEGYSVSREKKERFSLILESASTNQTSMYLCASRFRTGGYGTEAFFGQGTRLTVV.

The chain employs TRBV2 and TRBJ1-1; D ambiguous. The CDR3 extends over 14 amino acids. Germline V lookup: CDR1 SNHLY, CDR2 FYNNEI. Trimming took off 5 bases at V and 0 bases at J, with 10 bases between the two ends. The CDR3 DNA reads TGTGCCAGCAGTCCGTCTTCCCTGAACACTGAAGCTTTCTTT. This sequence encodes CASSPSSLNTEAFF.

The J gene is TRBJ2-1, the V gene TRBV11-3, with no clear D. CDR3 size: 14 residues. Germline V CDR1 and CDR2: SGHNT, YENEEA. The V end was cut by 1 base, the J end by 2 bases, with 6 bases between. The CDR3 nucleotides read TGTGCCAGCAGCTTAGGAGGCCCCTACAATGAGCAGTTCTTC. This encodes CASSLGGPYNEQFF. The whole variable domain, remainder taken from reference TRBV11-3 and TRBJ2-1, is EAGVVQSPRYKIIEKKQPVAFWCNPISGHNTLYWYLQNLGQGPELLIRYENEEAVDDSQLPKDRFSAERLKGVDSTLKIQPAELGDSAVYLCASSLGGPYNEQFFGPGTRLTVL.

This clone has a handful of counts. This chain connects TRBV6-5 to TRBJ2-7; possibly TRBD1 for D (6 bases). There are 16 residues in the CDR3. Germline-derived CDR1 and CDR2 are MNHEY and SVGAGI. Between the trimmed V and J ends, which lost 0 bases and 2 bases, there was a span of 14 bases. The CDR3 loop is CASSYSRAGVPYEQYF. CDR3 in DNA: TGTGCCAGCAGTTACTCGAGAGCAGGGGTGCCCTACGAGCAGTACTTC.

This clone came up many times. The chain combines TRBV18 with TRBJ1-1; no clear D. The CDR3 extends over 16 amino acids. V lost 2 bases and J lost 5, with 18 bases in between. Germline V lookup: CDR1 KGHSH, CDR2 LQKENI. The CDR3 sequence is CASSPNGQASGTEAFF. The CDR3 nucleotides are TGTGCCAGCTCACCAAACGGCCAGGCAAGCGGGACTGAAGCTTTCTTT.

This chain uses TRBV4-1 with TRBJ2-5; 8 bases match TRBD1. Looked up from germline, CDR1 is MGHRA and CDR2 is YSYEKL. V shed 4 bases, J shed 3 bases, and the junction held 4 bases outside the gene matches. The CDR3 covers 14 residues. CDR3 sequence: CASSPPTGEETQYF. The CDR3 DNA sequence: TGCGCCAGCAGCCCACCGACAGGGGAAGAGACCCAGTACTTC.